The 17 T cell receptor beta chains reported below all come from one sample, sequenced in a study of cytomegalovirus exposure and HLA in healthy donors. Use of 60 Vbeta and 13 Jbeta primers characterized the PCR. Clones were sequenced by immunoSEQ multiplex PCR, and TCRdb holds only the in-frame ones, with some missing. In the table there are 100,000 to 150,000 clones, about 80% of which are singletons. What was sequenced was PBMCs. Every receptor here comes from a girl aged 2-15 years in good health and CMV-seronegative.

The gene calls are TRBV4-1 and TRBJ1-4, with D unclear. Germline V gene lookup returns CDR1 MGHRA and CDR2 YSYEKL. Trimming removed 6 bases at V and 5 bases at J, with 16 bases between. This CDR3 region has 15 residues. CDR3 DNA: TGCGCCAGCAGTCCTACAGCAGCGGGAAATGAAAAACTGTTTTTT. It codes for CASSPTAAGNEKLFF.

The chain couples TRBV4-1 to TRBJ2-7; D unresolved. Germline-derived CDR1 and CDR2 are MGHRA and YSYEKL. Trimming left V 0 bases short and J 4 bases short, with 16 bases between. This CDR3 is built from 16 residues. CDR3 region: CASSQDEGLAGYEQYF. The CDR3 bases are TGCGCCAGCAGCCAAGACGAAGGCCTGGCAGGTTACGAGCAGTACTTC.

The chain has TRBV5-4 and TRBJ2-7, with 9 bases fitting TRBD1. Unmatched junction bases numbered 5, after V lost 5 bases and J lost 2 bases. CDR3 length: 14 amino acids. CDR1 and CDR2 (germline): SGHNT, YYREEE (reference sequence). CDR3 amino acids: CASSLTGGTYEQYF. The CDR3, as DNA: TGTGCCAGCAGTTTGACAGGGGGGACCTACGAGCAGTACTTC.

The V call is TRBV11-2, the J call TRBJ1-5, with 10 bases matching TRBD1. V was clipped by 4 bases and J by 2 bases; unmatched bases: 2. This CDR3 region has 15 residues. Germline V gene lookup returns CDR1 SGHAT and CDR2 FQNNGV. In DNA, the CDR3 is TGTGCCAGCAGCTATGGACAGGGGGGCAATCAGCCCCAGCATTTT. This translates into CASSYGQGGNQPQHF.

This sequence joins TRBV30 and TRBJ2-5; tentative D call: TRBD1 (5 bases). The DNA end is more similar to TRBJ2-7, so the J call may be wrong. This CDR3 is 15 amino acids long. Germline CDR1 GTSNPN, CDR2 SVGIG (reference sequence). The CDR3 DNA reads TGTGCCTGGAGTAACCAGGGCCCCGCAACCTACGAGCAGTACTTC. Translation gives CAWSNQGPATYEQYF.

The J gene is TRBJ2-7, the V gene TRBV14, with D possibly TRBD2 on 6 matching bases. Trimming stripped 4 bases from V and 2 bases from J, with 12 bases between. Germline V gene lookup returns CDR1 SGHDN and CDR2 FVKESK. The CDR3 runs to 14 residues. This CDR3 is CASSPRLGAYEQYF. DNA for the CDR3: TGTGCCAGCAGCCCCCGACTAGGAGCCTACGAGCAGTACTTC.

This clone was seen a few times. V gene TRBV4-3 combines with J gene TRBJ2-5; TRBD2 matches at 8 bases. The germline V gene encodes CDR1 LGHNA and CDR2 YSLEER. The CDR3 runs to 16 residues. V shed 1 base and J 1 base; nucleotides not matched to a gene: 5. This CDR3 is CASSQAGGGSQETQYF. The CDR3 DNA reads TGCGCCAGCAGCCAAGCCGGCGGGGGGTCCCAAGAGACCCAGTACTTC.

The chain combines TRBV19 with TRBJ2-7, with D possibly matching TRBD2 (6 bases). Germline lookup yields CDR1 LNHDA and CDR2 SQIVND (reference sequence). The V and J ends lost 6 bases and 1 base respectively, with 13 bases between them. This CDR3 is 14 amino acids long. The CDR3 loop is CASSTRRGSYEQYF. The DNA for the CDR3 is TGTGCCAGTAGCACCCGACGGGGGTCCTACGAGCAGTACTTC.

This chain links TRBV19 with TRBJ2-3; D call uncertain. The CDR3 spans 14 residues. Germline assignment: CDR1 LNHDA and CDR2 SQIVND (reference sequence). Trimming removed 0 bases from V and 1 base from J, with 5 bases in between. This chain's CDR3 is CASSIEEGTDTQYF. In nucleotides, the CDR3 is TGTGCCAGTAGTATAGAAGAGGGCACAGATACGCAGTATTTT. Using reference TRBV19 and TRBJ2-3 for the parts outside the CDR3, the full variable domain is DGGITQSPKYLFRKEGQNVTLSCEQNLNHDAMYWYRQDPGQGLRLIYYSQIVNDFQKGDIAEGYSVSREKKESFPLTVTSAQKNPTAFYLCASSIEEGTDTQYFGPGTRLTVL.

This rearrangement joins TRBV5-1 to TRBJ1-3; the D gene is possibly TRBD1 (6 bases). Per germline, CDR1 SGHRS and CDR2 YFSETQ. This CDR3 has 16 residues. V dropped 0 bases and J dropped 4 bases, with 14 bases sitting between them. The CDR3 DNA reads as TGCGCCAGCAGCTTGGAACAGGGAATAGTAGGAAACACCATATATTTT. It specifies CASSLEQGIVGNTIYF.

Worth noting for this clone: At one end the junction does not follow the germline gene, possibly because of a read error. This rearrangement joins TRBV6-1 to TRBJ1-6; 8 bases are shared with TRBD1. The CDR3 is made up of 16 amino acids. Germline V gene lookup returns CDR1 MNHNS and CDR2 SASEGT. Here the CDR3 DNA reads TGTGCCAGCAGTGAAGTAGGGACAGGCTATGATTCACCCCTCCACTTT. Protein sequence: CASSEVGTGYDSPLHF.

This clone appeared a few times. The chain links TRBV4-3 to TRBJ2-5, with 7 bases aligning to TRBD2. Trimming took 3 bases from V and 2 from J; bases not matched to a gene: 9. This CDR3 contains 16 residues. The germline V gene has CDR1 LGHNA and CDR2 YSLEER. The CDR3 sequence is CASSQTYGGVQETQYF. The CDR3 DNA reads TGCGCCAGCAGCCAGACGTATGGGGGGGTACAAGAGACCCAGTACTTC.

The chain has TRBV19 and TRBJ1-4, with D perhaps TRBD1 (6 bases). This CDR3 comprises 14 residues. Germline-derived CDR1 and CDR2 are LNHDA and SQIVND (reference sequence). Trimming removed 8 bases from V and 8 bases from J, with 18 bases in between. CDR3 nucleotides: TGTGCCAGTGGAATCTACAGGGCGAGAGAAAAACTGTTTTTT. Its translation: CASGIYRAREKLFF.

This chain connects TRBV19 to TRBJ1-1; D call uncertain. The germline gives CDR1 LNHDA, CDR2 SQIVND (reference sequence). Trimming removed 7 bases from V and 7 bases from J, with 7 bases in between. The CDR3 has 10 residues. The DNA for the CDR3 is TGTGCCAGTAAGGCGGGTGAAGCTTTCTTT. This codes for CASKAGEAFF.

The V call is TRBV11-2, the J call TRBJ2-1, with TRBD1 identical over 12 bases. CDR3 size: 14 residues. Germline V lookup: CDR1 SGHAT, CDR2 FQNNGV. J gave up 15 bases and V 3 bases, and 9 bases lay outside the gene matches. The CDR3 coding sequence is TGTGCCAGCAGCTTCAGGGACAGGGGGCAAAATGCGTTCTTC. Translated, it gives CASSFRDRGQNAFF.

A word on this clone: The sample contains more than one DNA sequence encoding this CDR3. The chain carries TRBV4-2 and TRBJ2-3; TRBD2 matches 11 bases. This CDR3 spans 17 amino acids. Germline assignment: CDR1 LGHNA and CDR2 YNFKEQ. Trimming removed 0 bases from V and 1 base from J; junction bases left unmatched: 3. CDR3 sequence (DNA): TGTGCCAGCAGCCAAGACGGACTAGCGGGTCGCACAGATACGCAGTATTTT. Protein sequence: CASSQDGLAGRTDTQYF.

The chain uses TRBV7-9 and TRBJ2-3; 7 nucleotides align to TRBD1. CDR3 length: 15 amino acids. J lost 3 bases, V lost 5 bases, and 8 bases had no gene match. Per germline, CDR1 SEHNR and CDR2 FQNEAQ (reference sequence). Here the CDR3 reads CASSLTGSSTDTQYF. CDR3 DNA: TGTGCCAGCAGCCTGACAGGGAGTAGTACAGATACGCAGTATTTT.